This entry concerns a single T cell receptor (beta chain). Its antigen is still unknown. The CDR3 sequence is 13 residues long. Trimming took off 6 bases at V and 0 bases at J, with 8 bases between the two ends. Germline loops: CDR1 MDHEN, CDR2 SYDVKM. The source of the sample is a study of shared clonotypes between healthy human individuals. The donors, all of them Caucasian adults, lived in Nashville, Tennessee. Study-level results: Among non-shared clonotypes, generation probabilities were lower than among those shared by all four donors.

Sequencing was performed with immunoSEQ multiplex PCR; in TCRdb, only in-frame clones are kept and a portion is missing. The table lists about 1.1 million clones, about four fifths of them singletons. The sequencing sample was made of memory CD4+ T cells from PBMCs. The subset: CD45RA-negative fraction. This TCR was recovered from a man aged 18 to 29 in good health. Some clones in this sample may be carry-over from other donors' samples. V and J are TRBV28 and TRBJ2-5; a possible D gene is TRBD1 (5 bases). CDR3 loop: CASSRVDQETQYF. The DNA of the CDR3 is TGTGCCAGCAGCAGGGTTGACCAAGAGACCCAGTACTTC.